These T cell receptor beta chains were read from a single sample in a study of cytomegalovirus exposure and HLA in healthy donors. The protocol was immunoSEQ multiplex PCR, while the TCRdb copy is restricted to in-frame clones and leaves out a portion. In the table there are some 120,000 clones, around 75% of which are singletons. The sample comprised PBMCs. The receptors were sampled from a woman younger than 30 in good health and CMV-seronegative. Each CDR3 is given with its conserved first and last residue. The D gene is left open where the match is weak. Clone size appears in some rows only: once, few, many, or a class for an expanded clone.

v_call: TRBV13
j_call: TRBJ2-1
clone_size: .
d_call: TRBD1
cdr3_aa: CASTHLDRTGDAEQFF
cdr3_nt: TGTGCCAGCACCCACTTAGACAGGACAGGGGACGCTGAGCAGTTCTTC

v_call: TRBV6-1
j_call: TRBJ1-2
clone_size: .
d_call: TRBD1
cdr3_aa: CASSGGQGALGANYGYTF
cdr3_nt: TGTGCCAGCAGTGGGGGACAGGGGGCTCTTGGGGCTAACTATGGCTACACCTTC

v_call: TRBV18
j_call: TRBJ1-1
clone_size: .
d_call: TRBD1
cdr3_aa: CASSPQGGNTEAFF
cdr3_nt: TGTGCCAGCTCACCTCAGGGGGGGAACACTGAAGCTTTCTTT

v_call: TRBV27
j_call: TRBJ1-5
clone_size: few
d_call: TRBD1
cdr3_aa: CASSPGTVNQPQHF
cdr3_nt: TGTGCCAGCAGTCCCGGGACAGTCAATCAGCCCCAGCATTTT

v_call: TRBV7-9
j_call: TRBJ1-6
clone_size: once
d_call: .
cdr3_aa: CASSLDLADNSPLHF
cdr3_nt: TGTGCCAGCAGCTTAGACCTGGCAGATAATTCACCCCTCCACTTT

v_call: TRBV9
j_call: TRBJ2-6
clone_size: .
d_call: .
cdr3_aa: CASSRGGEPSGANVLTF
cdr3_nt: TGTGCCAGCAGCCGAGGGGGGGAGCCTTCTGGGGCCAACGTCCTGACTTTC

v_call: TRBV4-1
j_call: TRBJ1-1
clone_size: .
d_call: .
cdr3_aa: CASSPLLKVKTEAFF
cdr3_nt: TGCGCCAGCAGCCCGTTACTGAAAGTAAAGACTGAAGCTTTCTTT

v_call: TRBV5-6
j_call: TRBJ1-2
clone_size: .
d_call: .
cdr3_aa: CASSRDTDYGYTF
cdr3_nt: TGTGCCAGCAGCCGGGACACGGATTATGGCTACACCTTC

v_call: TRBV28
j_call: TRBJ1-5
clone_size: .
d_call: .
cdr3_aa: CASSLTGNNQPQHF
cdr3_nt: TGTGCCAGCAGTTTGACAGGAAATAATCAGCCCCAGCATTTT

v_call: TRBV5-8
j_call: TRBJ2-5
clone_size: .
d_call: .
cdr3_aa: CASSLGWFETQYF
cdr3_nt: TGTGCCAGCAGCCTCGGGTGGTTCGAGACCCAGTACTTC

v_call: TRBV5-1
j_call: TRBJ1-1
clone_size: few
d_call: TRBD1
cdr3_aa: CASSLARGPGPNTEAFF
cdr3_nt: TGCGCCAGCAGCTTGGCGAGGGGGCCTGGGCCGAACACTGAAGCTTTCTTT

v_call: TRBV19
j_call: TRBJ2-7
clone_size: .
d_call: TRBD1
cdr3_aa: CASSINRGYEQYF
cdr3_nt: TGTGCCAGTAGTATCAACAGGGGTTACGAGCAGTACTTC

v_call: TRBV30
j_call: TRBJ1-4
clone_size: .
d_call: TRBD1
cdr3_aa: CAWSGQGNEKLFF
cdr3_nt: TGTGCCTGGAGTGGACAGGGAAACGAAAAACTGTTTTTT

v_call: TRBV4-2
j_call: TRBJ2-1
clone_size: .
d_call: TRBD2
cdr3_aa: CASSPWVGGANEQFF
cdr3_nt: TGTGCCAGCAGCCCTTGGGTCGGGGGGGCGAATGAGCAGTTCTTC

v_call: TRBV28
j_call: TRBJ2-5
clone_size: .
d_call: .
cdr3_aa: CASSFQRQETQYF
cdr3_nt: TGTGCCAGCAGTTTTCAGCGGCAAGAGACCCAGTACTTC

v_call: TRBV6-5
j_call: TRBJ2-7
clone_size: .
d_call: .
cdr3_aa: CASSYSLQGLPTEQYF
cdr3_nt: TGTGCCAGCAGTTACTCCCTGCAGGGATTACCCACCGAGCAGTACTTC

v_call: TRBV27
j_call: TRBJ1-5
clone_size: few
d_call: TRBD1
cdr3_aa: CASSSQTGKGQPQHF
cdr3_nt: TGTGCCAGCAGTTCCCAGACAGGGAAGGGGCAGCCCCAGCATTTT

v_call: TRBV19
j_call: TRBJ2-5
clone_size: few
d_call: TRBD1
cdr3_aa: CASSISAQGAGETQYF
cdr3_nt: TGTGCCAGTAGTATTAGTGCACAGGGGGCCGGAGAGACCCAGTACTTC

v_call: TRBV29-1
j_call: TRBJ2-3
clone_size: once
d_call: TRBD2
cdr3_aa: CSVGTSGLVDTQYF
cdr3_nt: TGCAGCGTGGGGACTAGCGGATTAGTAGATACGCAGTATTTT

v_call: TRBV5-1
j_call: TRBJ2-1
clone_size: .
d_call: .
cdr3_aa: CASSLGGRSYNEQFF
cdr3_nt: TGCGCCAGCAGCTTGGGGGGCCGCTCCTACAATGAGCAGTTCTTC

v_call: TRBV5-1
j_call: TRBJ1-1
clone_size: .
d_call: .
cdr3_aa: CASSLVGGPNTEAFF
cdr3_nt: TGCGCCAGCAGCTTGGTAGGGGGACCGAACACTGAAGCTTTCTTT

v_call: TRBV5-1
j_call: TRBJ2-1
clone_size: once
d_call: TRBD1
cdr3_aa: CASRLGQGTGEQFF
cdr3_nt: TGCGCCAGCCGCCTGGGACAGGGGACGGGGGAGCAGTTCTTC

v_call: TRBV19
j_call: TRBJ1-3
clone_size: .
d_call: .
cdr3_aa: CASSIYAGNTIYF
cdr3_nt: TGTGCCAGTAGTATATATGCTGGAAACACCATATATTTT

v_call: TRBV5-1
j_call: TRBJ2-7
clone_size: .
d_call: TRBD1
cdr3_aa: CASSSGQGAYEQYF
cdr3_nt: TGCGCCAGCAGCAGCGGACAGGGGGCATACGAGCAGTACTTC

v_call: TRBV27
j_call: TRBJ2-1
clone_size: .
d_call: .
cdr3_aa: CASSLSTGPNEQFF
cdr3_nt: TGTGCCAGCAGTTTATCTACAGGGCCCAATGAGCAGTTCTTC

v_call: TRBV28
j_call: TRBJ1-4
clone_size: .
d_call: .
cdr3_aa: CASEGQRREQNEKLFF
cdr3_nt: TGTGCCAGCGAGGGTCAACGGAGGGAACAAAATGAAAAACTGTTTTTT

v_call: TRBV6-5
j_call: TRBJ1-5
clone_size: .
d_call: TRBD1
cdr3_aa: CASSDGTGGGQHF
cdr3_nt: TGTGCCAGCAGTGACGGGACAGGCGGGGGCCAGCATTTT

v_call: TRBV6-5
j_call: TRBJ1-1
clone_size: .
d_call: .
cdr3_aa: CASSRPTGYNTEAFF
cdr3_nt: TGTGCCAGCAGCCGACCGACCGGGTATAACACTGAAGCTTTCTTT

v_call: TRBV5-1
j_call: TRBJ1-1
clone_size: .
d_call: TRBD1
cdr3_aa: CASTGGAYTEAFF
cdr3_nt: TGCGCCAGCACAGGGGGCGCGTACACTGAAGCTTTCTTT

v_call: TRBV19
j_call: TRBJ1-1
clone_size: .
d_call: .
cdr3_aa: CASSIRGNTEAFF
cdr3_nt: TGTGCCAGTAGTATACGGGGGAACACTGAAGCTTTCTTT

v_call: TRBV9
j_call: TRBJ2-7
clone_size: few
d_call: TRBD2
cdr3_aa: CASSPRTSGGAGEQYF
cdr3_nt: TGTGCCAGCAGCCCACGGACTAGCGGGGGGGCAGGCGAGCAGTACTTC